These 21 T cell receptor beta chains share one sample of origin, sequenced in a study of control samples from healthy donors and cancer patients. Clones were sequenced by immunoSEQ multiplex PCR, and TCRdb holds only the in-frame ones, with some missing. The sample consists of 200,000 to 250,000 clones, around 94% of them appearing once. Sequencing used blood. The receptors come from a middle-aged man in good health.

This chain connects TRBV5-6 to TRBJ1-1, with D perhaps TRBD1 (6 bases). V gave up 0 bases and J gave up 4 bases, with 13 bases separating them. The CDR3 loop spans 15 amino acids. Looked up from germline, CDR1 is SGHDT and CDR2 is YYEEEE. The CDR3 nucleotides are TGTGCCAGCAGCTTGGACGGGGGGCTCAGCACTGAAGCTTTCTTT. Protein: CASSLDGGLSTEAFF. The variable domain in full, with the rest retrieved from reference TRBV5-6 and TRBJ1-1, is DAGVTQSPTHLIKTRGQQVTLRCSPKSGHDTVSWYQQALGQGPQFIFQYYEEEERQRGNFPDRFSGHQFPNYSSELNVNALLLGDSALYLCASSLDGGLSTEAFFGQGTRLTVV.

V gene TRBV9 combines with J gene TRBJ1-5; D possibly corresponds to TRBD1 (5 bases). V lost 0 bases, J lost 6 bases, and 19 bases lay in between. The CDR3 contains 17 residues. CDR1 and CDR2 (germline): SGDLS, YYNGEE. In nucleotides, the CDR3 is TGTGCCAGCAGCGTAGGAGAGGTGGGGTCAGGGTTTCAGCCCCAGCATTTT. Translated, it gives CASSVGEVGSGFQPQHF.

V is TRBV18 and J is TRBJ2-7; the match to TRBD2 covers 10 bases. Unmatched junction bases numbered 5, after V lost 6 bases and J lost 3 bases. Germline V gene data show CDR1 as KGHSH and CDR2 as LQKENI. The CDR3 is 14 amino acids. The CDR3 nucleotides read TGTGCCAGCTCCGGGCAGCGGGGGGGCTACGAGCAGTACTTC. This translates into CASSGQRGGYEQYF.

For the CDR3, the DNA is TGTGCCACCAGTGAGGGGGGTTTTAATCAGCCCCAGCATTTT. It encodes CATSEGGFNQPQHF. The rearrangement links TRBV24-1 to TRBJ1-5; D might be TRBD1 (5 bases). The V end was cut by 4 bases, the J end by 4 bases, with 10 bases between. Germline V CDR1 and CDR2: KGHDR, SFDVKD. This CDR3 is 14 amino acids long.

The J gene is TRBJ2-1, the V gene TRBV9; the D is unclear. CDR1 is SGDLS and CDR2 is YYNGEE in the germline V gene. With 0 bases removed from V and 7 bases from J, the gap between germline ends came to 14 bases. The CDR3 runs 15 residues. The CDR3 bases are TGTGCCAGCAGCGTAGCCCCCCTAAGAGATAATGAGCAGTTCTTC. Translation: CASSVAPLRDNEQFF.

This clone was seen only once. This chain links TRBV20-1 with TRBJ1-1; 7 positions agree with TRBD1. The CDR3 is made up of 15 amino acids. From germline, CDR1 is DFQATT and CDR2 SNEGSKA (reference sequence). V lost 3 bases, J lost 6 bases, and 13 bases stayed unmatched. In nucleotides, the CDR3 is TGCAGTGCTAGTCCCTTAGACAGGGTGGGAGCTGAAGCTTTCTTT. Residues: CSASPLDRVGAEAFF.

This sequence joins TRBV2 and TRBJ1-6; no firm D call. CDR3 length equals 15 residues. Germline assignment: CDR1 SNHLY and CDR2 FYNNEI. V lost 6 bases and J lost 7, with 16 bases in between. CDR3 coding DNA: TGTGCCAGCAGCCCCGTAGGGCTGTCCAATTCACCCCTCCACTTT. The encoded protein is CASSPVGLSNSPLHF.

This sequence joins TRBV5-1 and TRBJ1-1; 7 bases align to TRBD1. J lost 6 bases, V lost 0 bases, and 5 bases had no gene match. This CDR3 comprises 14 residues. Germline assignment: CDR1 SGHRS and CDR2 YFSETQ. DNA of the CDR3: TGCGCCAGCAGCTTGGGACAGGGAATCGCTGAAGCTTTCTTT. Translated, it gives CASSLGQGIAEAFF.

This chain joins TRBV11-2 and TRBJ2-1; 11 bases are shared with TRBD2. CDR1 SGHAT and CDR2 FQNNGV come from the germline V gene. The CDR3 covers 13 residues. V was pared by 5 bases and J by 10 bases, with 4 bases of the junction left unmatched. In nucleotides, the CDR3 is TGTGCCAGCAGCCATAGCGGGGGGGCGGAGCAGTTCTTC. The encoded protein is CASSHSGGAEQFF.

The chain joins TRBV5-1 to TRBJ1-2; D might be TRBD1 (5 bases). Germline V gives CDR1 SGHRS, CDR2 YFSETQ. V dropped 4 bases and J dropped 4 bases, with 14 bases sitting between them. The CDR3 contains 14 residues. The CDR3 DNA follows: TGCGCCAGCAGCATGTCCGGGCAGGGCTATGGCTACACCTTC. As protein: CASSMSGQGYGYTF.

On this clone itself: This CDR3 is also generated by other DNA sequences in the sample. This chain links TRBV6-5 with TRBJ2-3; D call uncertain. V was pared by 0 bases and J by 6 bases, with 4 bases between. There are 12 residues in the CDR3. CDR1 MNHEY and CDR2 SVGAGI come from the germline V gene. CDR3 residues: CASSYSGDTQYF. The CDR3 DNA follows: TGTGCCAGCAGTTACTCGGGTGATACGCAGTATTTT.

This clone was observed once. This chain joins TRBV27 and TRBJ1-5; tentative D call: TRBD1 (5 bases). The CDR3 contains 16 residues. V was pared by 5 bases and J by 2 bases, with 16 bases between. Germline CDR1 and CDR2: MNHEY and SMNVEV (reference sequence). CDR3 sequence reads: CASSPLRGKGNQPQHF. The DNA for the CDR3 is TGTGCCAGCAGTCCCCTGAGGGGAAAGGGCAATCAGCCCCAGCATTTT.

The chain combines TRBV14 with TRBJ1-1; maybe TRBD1 (6 bases). The CDR3 has 13 amino acids. The V end was cut by 0 bases, the J end by 11 bases, with 13 bases between. The germline V gene encodes CDR1 SGHDN and CDR2 FVKESK. CDR3 in DNA: TGTGCCAGCAGCCAAGATTGGGGGGCTGTGGCTTTCTTT. Translation: CASSQDWGAVAFF.

The genes are TRBV18 and TRBJ2-1; 9 positions match TRBD1. CDR3 size: 17 residues. Trimming cost V 4 bases and J 2 bases; bases outside gene matches: 9. Germline V gene data show CDR1 as KGHSH and CDR2 as LQKENI. CDR3 nucleotides: TGTGCCAGCTCACTCTTGTCCGGGACAGGGCCCTACAATGAGCAGTTCTTC. Amino acid sequence: CASSLLSGTGPYNEQFF.

The chain has TRBV4-1 and TRBJ2-6; D not certain. Germline loops: CDR1 MGHRA, CDR2 YSYEKL. The CDR3 is made up of 16 amino acids. Deletions cut 0 bases from V and 3 bases from J, with 9 bases between. CDR3 DNA sequence: TGCGCCAGCAGCCAAGATAAAACGAGTGGGGCCAACGTCCTGACTTTC. Translation: CASSQDKTSGANVLTF.

Turning to this clone: The sample carries other DNA sequences with the same CDR3. The chain combines TRBV5-1 with TRBJ1-5; the D is unclear. CDR1 and CDR2 from the germline V gene are SGHRS and YFSETQ. The CDR3 spans 12 residues. V lost 0 bases, J lost 7 bases, and 5 bases lay in between. For the CDR3, the DNA is TGCGCCAGCAGCTTGGCTGGACAGCCCCAGCATTTT. It is translated as CASSLAGQPQHF.

The chain couples TRBV12-3 or TRBV12-4 to TRBJ1-2, with D unclear. The CDR3 runs 12 residues. V was cut by 3 bases and J by 4 bases, with 6 bases left in between. The CDR3 DNA sequence: TGTGCCAGCAGTTTTAACAGCTATGGCTACACCTTC. It yields the protein CASSFNSYGYTF.

CDR3: CASSGTRETQYF. The CDR3 DNA reads TGTGCCAGTAGTGGCACGAGGGAGACCCAGTACTTC. This chain joins TRBV19 and TRBJ2-5; D remains unclear. This CDR3 contains 12 residues. V shed 5 bases and J shed 5 bases, with 9 bases lying between them. The germline V gene encodes CDR1 LNHDA and CDR2 SQIVND (reference sequence).

The rearrangement links TRBV6-5 to TRBJ2-7, with a weak D call TRBD1 (5 bases). The CDR3 runs 13 residues. The germline V and J ends were trimmed by 5 bases and 0 bases, with 8 bases remaining between them. Per the germline V gene, CDR1 is MNHEY and CDR2 is SVGAGI. CDR3 in DNA: TGTGCCAGCAGTCAGGGATCCTCCTACGAGCAGTACGTC. It specifies CASSQGSSYEQYV.

CDR3: CASSQDNPGVNTEAFF. The CDR3 region has the DNA TGCGCCAGCAGCCAAGATAACCCAGGAGTTAACACTGAAGCTTTCTTT. The chain recombines TRBV4-3 with TRBJ1-1, with D hard to call. The CDR3 extends over 16 amino acids. Germline V lookup: CDR1 LGHNA, CDR2 YSLEER. With 0 bases removed from V and 2 bases from J, the gap between germline ends came to 13 bases.

V usage is TRBV2 and J usage is TRBJ1-4, with 8 positions matching TRBD1. The germline V gene has CDR1 SNHLY and CDR2 FYNNEI. V gave up 5 bases and J gave up 3 bases; unmatched junction bases: 2. The CDR3 consists of 14 residues. The CDR3: CASSLQGANEKLFF. CDR3 in DNA: TGTGCCAGCAGTTTACAGGGGGCTAATGAAAAACTGTTTTTT.